This T cell receptor (beta chain) was sequenced for a study of blood T cell repertoires in COVID-19. Background on the study: Samples taken during acute and convalescent COVID-19 were collected in the United States, Italy and Spain. From T cells, B-cell-depleted T cells, or PBMCs came the material, which was cDNA or gDNA.

As processed by the authors: Nucleated cell counts were estimated from reference gene primer amplification. Produced via immunoSEQ multiplex PCR; TCRdb's table is partial and in-frame only. D and trimming were read from the DNA, whereas the V and J calls and clone size are those reported in that table. Among some 150,000 clones listed, over 70% were seen once. Germline CDR1 is SGHVS and CDR2 is FQNEAQ. The CDR3 is 14 amino acids. The junction had 4 bases not matched to a gene; V was cut back by 5 bases and J by 1 base. The TCR was taken from a man aged 50-60 years with active COVID-19. The sample taken for sequencing was peripheral blood. The rearrangement links TRBV7-8 to TRBJ2-5, with 7 bases that match TRBD1. CDR3 bases: TGTGCCAGCAGCCCCGGGACAGCCCAAGAGACCCAGTACTTC. This codes for CASSPGTAQETQYF.